What follows describes a single TCR beta chain. The antigen is not known. The record originates from a study of response to subunit inactivated influenza vaccine. Overall study results and limits: It was suggested by the authors that few new T cells are recruited by each seasonal influenza vaccination.

CDR3 size: 13 residues. CDR1 is SNHLY and CDR2 is FYNNEI in the germline V gene. Trimming left V 7 bases short and J 0 bases short, with 10 bases between. TCRdb recomputed calls from the RT-PCR reads with MiXCR, one row per CDR3 protein. Of about 540,000 distinct CDR3 sequences listed, 11% to 15% are singletons. The material was PBMCs from blood, obtained 11 to 12 days after vaccination. The clonotype originates from a man between 45 and 60 years old who received an inactivated influenza vaccine. The chain carries TRBV2 and TRBJ2-7; the D is unclear. The CDR3 DNA reads TGTGCCAGCAATCGGGCTAACTCCTACGAGCAGTACTTC. Amino acids: CASNRANSYEQYF.